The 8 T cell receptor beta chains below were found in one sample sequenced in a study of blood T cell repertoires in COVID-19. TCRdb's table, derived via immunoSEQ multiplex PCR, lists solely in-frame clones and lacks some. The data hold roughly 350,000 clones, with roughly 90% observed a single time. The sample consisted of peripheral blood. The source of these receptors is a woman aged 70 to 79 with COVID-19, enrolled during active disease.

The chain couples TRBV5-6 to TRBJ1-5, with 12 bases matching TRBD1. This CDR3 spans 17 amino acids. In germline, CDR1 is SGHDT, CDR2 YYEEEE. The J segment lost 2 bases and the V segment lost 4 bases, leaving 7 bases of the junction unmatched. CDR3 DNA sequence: TGTGCCAGCAGCCGGGGACAGGGGGCAAGGGGCAATCAGCCCCAGCATTTT. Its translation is CASSRGQGARGNQPQHF.

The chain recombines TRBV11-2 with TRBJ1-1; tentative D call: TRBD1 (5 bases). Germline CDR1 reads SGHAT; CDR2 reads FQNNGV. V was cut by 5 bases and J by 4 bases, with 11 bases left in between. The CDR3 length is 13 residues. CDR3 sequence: CASSRGGITEAFF. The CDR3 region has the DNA TGTGCCAGCAGCCGGGGGGGTATCACTGAAGCTTTCTTT. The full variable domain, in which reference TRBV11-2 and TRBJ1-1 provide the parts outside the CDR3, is EAGVAQSPRYKIIEKRQSVAFWCNPISGHATLYWYQQILGQGPKLLIQFQNNGVVDDSQLPKDRFSAERLKGVDSTLKIQPAKLEDSAVYLCASSRGGITEAFFGQGTRLTVV.

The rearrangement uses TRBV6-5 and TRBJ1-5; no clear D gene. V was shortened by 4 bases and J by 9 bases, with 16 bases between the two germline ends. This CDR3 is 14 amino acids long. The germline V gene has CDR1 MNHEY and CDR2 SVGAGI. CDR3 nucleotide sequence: TGTGCCAGCAGTTTTCGGACGGGAGACGGGCCCCAGCATTTT. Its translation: CASSFRTGDGPQHF.

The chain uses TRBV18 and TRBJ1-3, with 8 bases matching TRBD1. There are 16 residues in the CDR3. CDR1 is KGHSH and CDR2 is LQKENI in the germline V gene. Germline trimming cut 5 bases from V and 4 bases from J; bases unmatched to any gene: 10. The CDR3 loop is CASSSYRGSGGNTIYF. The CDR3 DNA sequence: TGTGCCAGCTCATCTTACAGGGGGTCAGGAGGAAACACCATATATTTT.

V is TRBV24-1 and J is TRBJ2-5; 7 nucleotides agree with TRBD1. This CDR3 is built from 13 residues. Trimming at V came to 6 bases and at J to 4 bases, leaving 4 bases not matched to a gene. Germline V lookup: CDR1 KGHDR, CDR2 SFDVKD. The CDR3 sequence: CATSIRGRETQYF. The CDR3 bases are TGTGCCACCAGTATAAGGGGGCGAGAGACCCAGTACTTC.

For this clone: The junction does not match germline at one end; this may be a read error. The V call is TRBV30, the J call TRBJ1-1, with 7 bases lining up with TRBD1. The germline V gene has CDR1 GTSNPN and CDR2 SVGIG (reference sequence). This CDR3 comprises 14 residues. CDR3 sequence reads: CAWSVQTGNAEAFF. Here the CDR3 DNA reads TGTGCCTGGAGTGTACAGACAGGGAACGCTGAAGCTTTCTTT.

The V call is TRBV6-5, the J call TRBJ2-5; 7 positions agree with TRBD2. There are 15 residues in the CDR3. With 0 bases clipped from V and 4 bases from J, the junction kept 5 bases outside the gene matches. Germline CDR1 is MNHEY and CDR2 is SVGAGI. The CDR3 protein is CASSYSGGGRETQYF. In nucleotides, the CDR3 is TGTGCCAGCAGTTACTCTGGGGGGGGGAGAGAGACCCAGTACTTC.

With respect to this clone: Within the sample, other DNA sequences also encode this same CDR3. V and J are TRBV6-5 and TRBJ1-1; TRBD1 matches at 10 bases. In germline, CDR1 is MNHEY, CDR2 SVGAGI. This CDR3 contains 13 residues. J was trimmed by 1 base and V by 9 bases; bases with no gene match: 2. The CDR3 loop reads CASRQGANTEAFF. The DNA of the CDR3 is TGTGCCAGTCGACAGGGGGCGAACACTGAAGCTTTCTTT.